Shown below are 8 T cell receptor beta chains from a single sample sequenced in a study of cytomegalovirus exposure and HLA in healthy donors. PCR employed 60 Vbeta and 13 Jbeta primers. Sequencing was performed with immunoSEQ multiplex PCR; in TCRdb, only in-frame clones are kept and a portion is missing. There are about 170,000 clones in the sample; around 77% occur only once, and 1% lies in the top ten. The specimen sequenced was PBMCs. The receptors originated from a woman aged 45-65 years in good health and CMV-seropositive.

V is TRBV28 and J is TRBJ2-7; maybe TRBD1 (6 bases). Germline-derived CDR1 and CDR2 are MDHEN and SYDVKM. V lost 3 bases to trimming and J lost 0 bases, with 12 bases between them. CDR3 length: 15 residues. This CDR3 is CASSFLQDSSYEQYF. In nucleotides, the CDR3 is TGTGCCAGCAGTTTTTTGCAGGACAGCTCCTACGAGCAGTACTTC.

Regarding this clone: Compared with germline, one end of the junction differs, possibly owing to a read error. The gene calls are TRBV27 and TRBJ2-2; 7 bases are shared with TRBD2. CDR3 size: 16 residues. Germline V gene data show CDR1 as MNHEY and CDR2 as SMNVEV (reference sequence). The CDR3 loop reads CASSLMGGAKTGELFF. CDR3 bases: TGTGCCAGCAGCTTAATGGGAGGGGCGAAGACCGGGGAGCTGTTTTTT.

The V gene is TRBV5-3, the J gene TRBJ1-3; D might be TRBD1 (5 bases). TRBV5-3 is reported as an ORF; its role is uncertain. Trimming left V 0 bases short and J 0 bases short, with 10 bases between. The CDR3 has 16 amino acids. Written as DNA, the CDR3 is TGTGCCAGAAGCTTGGGTAAGGGGCTCTCTGGAAACACCATATATTTT. Encoded protein: CARSLGKGLSGNTIYF.

The sample holds one count of this clone. V and J are TRBV28 and TRBJ1-4, with 9 bases fitting TRBD1. The length of the CDR3 is 19 residues. Germline V gene lookup returns CDR1 MDHEN and CDR2 SYDVKM. With 4 bases clipped from V and 5 bases from J, the junction kept 17 bases outside the gene matches. CDR3 protein: CASSSTGGVRGVPNEKLFF. The CDR3 DNA is TGTGCCAGCAGTTCTACAGGGGGCGTTCGGGGGGTCCCCAATGAAAAACTGTTTTTT.

The chain employs TRBV11-2 and TRBJ2-5; TRBD2 might be the D (7 bases). This CDR3 contains 15 residues. Germline V gene data show CDR1 as SGHAT and CDR2 as FQNNGV. Trimming took 2 bases from V and 4 from J, leaving 14 bases between them. This CDR3 reads CASSLSRGGPETQYF. CDR3 coding DNA: TGTGCCAGCAGCTTAAGCAGGGGAGGGCCAGAGACCCAGTACTTC.

The chain recombines TRBV7-2 with TRBJ1-5; 7 bases are a match to TRBD1. Germline assignment: CDR1 SGHTA and CDR2 FQGNSA. The CDR3 consists of 14 residues. With 6 bases clipped from V and 5 bases from J, the junction kept 7 bases outside the gene matches. The CDR3 bases are TGTGCCAGCAGTTTGACAGGGATGCATCAGCCCCAGCATTTT. Translating gives CASSLTGMHQPQHF.

V gene TRBV7-2 combines with J gene TRBJ1-1; 9 bases map to TRBD1. J gave up 5 bases and V 6 bases, and 7 bases lay outside the gene matches. CDR1 and CDR2 (germline): SGHTA, FQGNSA. CDR3 length equals 14 residues. CDR3 loop: CASRGQGFGTEAFF. In nucleotides, the CDR3 is TGTGCCAGCAGAGGACAGGGGTTTGGGACTGAAGCTTTCTTT.

The chain is built from TRBV5-1 and TRBJ1-3; no reliable D call. Germline assignment: CDR1 SGHRS and CDR2 YFSETQ. There are 14 residues in the CDR3. Trimming cost V 4 bases and J 3 bases, with 11 bases left between them. This CDR3 is CASSLGNGGNTIYF. In DNA, the CDR3 is TGCGCCAGCAGCCTGGGAAACGGTGGAAACACCATATATTTT.